The source of this T cell receptor beta chain is a study of T-cell memory formation after mild COVID-19. Study results and limitations: Some clones that responded were present in memory (sampled pre-infection), which suggests cross-reactive memory joined. CD4/CD8 balance held among clones contracting day 15 to 85, and later expanders leaned CD4+.

With respect to this clonotype: The antigen remains unidentified.

The CDR3 length is 15 residues. The V gene's germline CDR1 is SEHNR and CDR2 FQNEAQ (reference sequence). Trimming pared 5 bases from V and 3 bases from J, leaving 13 bases between. TCRdb reprocessed the 5' RACE reads with MiXCR, giving one entry per CDR3 protein. This table has approximately 110,000 distinct CDR3 sequences, about 20% appearing once. The sequenced sample consisted of PBMCs or a T cell subset sorted from them (not recorded which). The rearrangement joins TRBV7-9 to TRBJ1-4; D unresolved. The receptor's source is a man younger than 35 who had mild COVID-19 (a few samples of this study predate the infection). Cell type and time point are not known. This CDR3 reads CASSPPRIANEKLFF. The DNA for the CDR3 is TGTGCCAGCAGCCCTCCCCGTATAGCTAATGAAAAACTGTTTTTT.